The sequence of this TCR beta chain was determined in a study of blood T cell repertoires in COVID-19. Looking at the study overall: Acute and convalescent COVID-19 specimens originated in the United States, Italy and Spain.

This clone showed up just once. Original data processing: It was from reference gene primer amplification that nucleated cell counts were estimated. Sequenced by immunoSEQ multiplex PCR; TCRdb stores in-frame clones only, minus some. The DNA was the basis for D and trimming; V, J and clone size are from that table. The table shows about 300,000 clones, with 70% to 90% occurring only once. Germline V CDR1 and CDR2: MNHNS, SASEGT. The CDR3 loop spans 15 amino acids. Trimming took off 3 bases at V and 7 bases at J, with 15 bases between the two ends. Participant age was about 18 to 89 years, and participants resided in about two dozen US areas. Participants had their cohort set by participant-reported clinical history.

The sequence came from a man in his thirties or forties who had recovered from COVID-19. The chain joins TRBV6-1 to TRBJ1-4, with D unresolved. Sequencing was done on a sample of PBMCs or T cells enriched from blood (not recorded which). Here the CDR3 DNA reads TGTGCCAGCAGTGAGGGTAGAGGGATCGGTGAAAAACTGTTTTTT. Translation gives CASSEGRGIGEKLFF.